The 32 T cell receptor beta chains reported below all come from one sample, sequenced in a study of blood T cell repertoires in COVID-19. The table came from immunoSEQ multiplex PCR; TCRdb's copy has only in-frame clones and leaves some out. The table lists about 140,000 clones, less than 90% of them singletons. The sample comprised PBMCs or T cells enriched from blood (not recorded which). The source is a man between 35 and 55 years old with acute COVID-19.

The chain recombines TRBV5-1 with TRBJ1-2, with a possible D match to TRBD1 (6 bases). Trimming pared 0 bases from V and 6 bases from J, leaving 15 bases between. The CDR3 has 15 amino acids. Germline loops: CDR1 SGHRS, CDR2 YFSETQ. CDR3 coding DNA: TGCGCCAGCAGCTTGGAGGTCAGGGGACGCAATGGCTACACCTTC. This codes for CASSLEVRGRNGYTF.

The chain is built from TRBV7-6 and TRBJ2-7; 9 nucleotides align to TRBD1. Trimming removed 4 bases from V and 2 bases from J; junction bases left unmatched: 12. This CDR3 contains 17 residues. Germline V lookup: CDR1 SGHVS, CDR2 FNYEAQ. Here the CDR3 reads CASSSQGAGASPYEQYF. As DNA, the CDR3 is TGTGCCAGCAGCTCACAGGGGGCGGGGGCTTCTCCCTACGAGCAGTACTTC.

The chain joins TRBV6-5 to TRBJ2-2, with TRBD2 matching over 12 bases. The CDR3 is made up of 15 amino acids. Per the germline V gene, CDR1 is MNHEY and CDR2 is SVGAGI. V gave up 4 bases and J gave up 4 bases; unmatched junction bases: 1. The CDR3 loop is CASSSGLAGTGELFF. The CDR3 DNA follows: TGTGCCAGCAGTTCGGGACTAGCGGGCACCGGGGAGCTGTTTTTT.

For this clone: A read error may produce the germline difference seen at one junction end. The chain joins TRBV12-3 or TRBV12-4 to TRBJ2-3, with D unresolved. This CDR3 has 10 amino acids. CDR3 in DNA: TGTGCCAGCAGCAGAGATACGCAGTATTTT. Its translation: CASSRDTQYF.

Details on this clone: No DNA is shown, since the ends of the CDR3 on it are uncertain; the CDR3 is the one TCRdb lists. The rearrangement links TRBV5-4 to TRBJ2-7; the D call of TRBD2 is as the table states it, not checked on the DNA. The CDR3 has 17 residues if both end residues are counted. The germline V gene has CDR1 SGHNT and CDR2 YYREEE (reference sequence). The CDR3 loop is CASSSSTSGVLLYEQYF.

The chain joins TRBV4-3 to TRBJ2-2, with D tentatively TRBD2 (6 bases). This CDR3 comprises 16 residues. Trimming removed 2 bases from V and 0 bases from J, with 10 bases in between. Looked up from germline, CDR1 is LGHNA and CDR2 is YSLEER. CDR3 region: CASSQSGHPNTGELFF. The CDR3 nucleotides are TGCGCCAGCAGCCAAAGCGGGCACCCGAACACCGGGGAGCTGTTTTTT.

The chain links TRBV18 to TRBJ1-1, with 8 bases identical to TRBD1. Trimming removed 2 bases from V and 3 bases from J; junction bases left unmatched: 8. The CDR3 is 16 amino acids. Germline CDR1 is KGHSH and CDR2 is LQKENI. The CDR3 DNA reads TGTGCCAGCTCACCAGGTATTTTGGACAGGGACACTGAAGCTTTCTTT. Protein: CASSPGILDRDTEAFF. Looking up the rest from reference TRBV18 and TRBJ1-1 gives the full variable domain: NAGVMQNPRHLVRRRGQEARLRCSPMKGHSHVYWYRQLPEEGLKFMVYLQKENIIDESGMPKERFSAEFPKEGPSILRIQQVVRGDSAAYFCASSPGILDRDTEAFFGQGTRLTVV.

The V call is TRBV7-2, the J call TRBJ2-6; D uncertain. Trimming took off 2 bases at V and 0 bases at J, with 11 bases between the two ends. Germline V gene lookup returns CDR1 SGHTA and CDR2 FQGNSA. The CDR3 runs 17 residues. CDR3: CASSLWQANSGANVLTF. The CDR3 DNA sequence: TGTGCCAGCAGCTTATGGCAGGCCAACTCTGGGGCCAACGTCCTGACTTTC.

V and J are TRBV29-1 and TRBJ2-1, with a tentative D call TRBD2 (6 bases). The V end lost 7 bases, the J end lost 0 bases, and 16 bases lay between the germline ends. The CDR3 contains 15 residues. The germline V gene encodes CDR1 SQVTM and CDR2 ANQGSEA. CDR3 DNA: TGCAGCGGGCATCCGGACGGGAGCTCCTACAATGAGCAGTTCTTC. The encoded protein is CSGHPDGSSYNEQFF.

Only a few counts were recorded for this clone. V and J are TRBV5-4 and TRBJ2-5, with D maybe TRBD2 (5 bases). Between the trimmed V and J ends, which lost 4 bases and 4 bases, there was a span of 14 bases. The germline CDR1 and CDR2 sequences are SGHNT and YYREEE (reference sequence). This CDR3 comprises 14 residues. The CDR3 DNA is TGTGCCAGCAGCCTTGGACTGGGGAGAGAGACCCAGTACTTC. Translation: CASSLGLGRETQYF.

The chain couples TRBV29-1 to TRBJ2-7; D gene uncertain. The germline CDR1 and CDR2 sequences are SQVTM and ANQGSEA. There are 13 residues in the CDR3. Trimming took off 0 bases at V and 0 bases at J, with 6 bases between the two ends. CDR3 sequence reads: CSVEEASSYEQYF. The CDR3 nucleotides are TGCAGCGTTGAAGAGGCCAGCTCCTACGAGCAGTACTTC.

This chain uses TRBV18 with TRBJ2-3, with 10 positions matching TRBD2. The junction had 5 bases not matched to a gene; V was cut back by 2 bases and J by 6 bases. The CDR3 is 15 amino acids. The germline CDR1 and CDR2 sequences are KGHSH and LQKENI. In DNA, the CDR3 is TGTGCCAGCTCACCAGAGGGACTAGCGACTGATACGCAGTATTTT. This translates into CASSPEGLATDTQYF.

This chain connects TRBV11-2 to TRBJ1-2; D remains unclear. V lost 4 bases, J lost 5 bases, and 14 bases lay in between. CDR1 and CDR2 (germline): SGHAT, FQNNGV. The CDR3 consists of 14 residues. Here the CDR3 reads CASSSEAGGYGYTF. The CDR3 DNA is TGTGCCAGCAGCTCCGAGGCAGGAGGGTATGGCTACACCTTC.

The rearrangement joins TRBV4-3 to TRBJ1-1; D remains ambiguous. Germline assignment: CDR1 LGHNA and CDR2 YSLEER. CDR3 size: 15 residues. With 0 bases removed from V and 1 base from J, the gap between germline ends came to 9 bases. The CDR3 here is CASSQEPPGNTEAFF. In nucleotides, the CDR3 is TGCGCCAGCAGCCAAGAACCCCCAGGGAACACTGAAGCTTTCTTT.

This clone was picked up a small number of times. This chain joins TRBV7-8 and TRBJ1-4; 9 bases agree with TRBD1. V gave up 4 bases and J gave up 8 bases; unmatched junction bases: 11. The CDR3 runs to 16 residues. The germline V gene encodes CDR1 SGHVS and CDR2 FQNEAQ. The CDR3 coding sequence is TGTGCCAGCAGCTCCAGCCAGACAGGGGGTGGGGAAAAACTGTTTTTT. It is translated as CASSSSQTGGGEKLFF.

This chain connects TRBV28 to TRBJ1-5; possibly TRBD1 for D (6 bases). The length of the CDR3 is 15 residues. Trimming cost V 1 base and J 6 bases, with 13 bases left between them. The germline CDR1 and CDR2 sequences are MDHEN and SYDVKM. The CDR3 DNA sequence: TGTGCCAGCAGTTTATTACAGGGAATGGGTCAGCCCCAGCATTTT. Its protein is CASSLLQGMGQPQHF.

Only a few counts were recorded for this clone. This chain links TRBV2 with TRBJ1-2, with D possibly being TRBD1 (5 bases). The V gene lost 3 bases and the J gene lost 2 bases, with 10 bases spanning the gap. CDR3 length equals 14 residues. The germline CDR1 and CDR2 sequences are SNHLY and FYNNEI. The CDR3 bases are TGTGCCAGCAGTGACGCAGGGCCAAACTATGGCTACACCTTC. This encodes CASSDAGPNYGYTF.

V gene TRBV6-6 combines with J gene TRBJ1-1; 7 bases are shared with TRBD1. CDR1 is MNHNY and CDR2 is SVGAGI in the germline V gene (reference sequence). After removal of 4 bases from V and 4 bases from J, the junction contained 12 bases not matched to a gene. This CDR3 spans 16 amino acids. DNA for the CDR3: TGTGCCAGCAGTTCCACTAAAGGGTGGGACAGCACTGAAGCTTTCTTT. This sequence encodes CASSSTKGWDSTEAFF.

This sequence joins TRBV6-1 and TRBJ1-3; weak D call: TRBD1 (5 bases). Trimming pared 4 bases from V and 2 bases from J, leaving 15 bases between. Germline CDR1 MNHNS, CDR2 SASEGT. This CDR3 comprises 16 residues. CDR3 nucleotide sequence: TGTGCCAGCAGTGCCCGGGTGGGGGGGACTGGAAACACCATATATTTT. As protein: CASSARVGGTGNTIYF.

The chain joins TRBV4-1 to TRBJ1-5; 7 nucleotides align to TRBD1. The ends lost 0 bases at V and 3 bases at J; junction bases unmatched: 2. From germline, CDR1 is MGHRA and CDR2 YSYEKL. The CDR3 runs to 15 residues. CDR3 loop: CASSQEGQLNQPQHF. In DNA, the CDR3 is TGCGCCAGCAGCCAAGAGGGACAGCTCAATCAGCCCCAGCATTTT.

V usage is TRBV12-3 or TRBV12-4 and J usage is TRBJ1-6, with 7 nucleotides matching TRBD1. This CDR3 is 12 amino acids long. V shed 4 bases and J 13 bases; nucleotides not matched to a gene: 4. CDR3 nucleotide sequence: TGTGCCAGCAGTTATCCCAGGGGGCCCCTCCACTTT. It is translated as CASSYPRGPLHF.

The V and J genes are TRBV5-4 and TRBJ1-2, with TRBD1 identical over 7 bases. The CDR3 consists of 14 residues. The V segment lost 2 bases and the J segment 5 bases; nucleotides outside the gene matches: 6. The germline V gene encodes CDR1 SGHNT and CDR2 YYREEE (reference sequence). CDR3 DNA sequence: TGTGCCAGCAGCTTCGGGACAGAGGCTTATGGCTACACCTTC. Protein product: CASSFGTEAYGYTF.

The chain combines TRBV19 with TRBJ2-7, with D tentatively TRBD1 (5 bases). The CDR3 runs 12 residues. Germline V gives CDR1 LNHDA, CDR2 SQIVND (reference sequence). The V end was cut by 8 bases, the J end by 3 bases, with 11 bases between. The DNA for the CDR3 is TGTGCCAGTCCGACAGCTTACTACGAGCAGTACTTC. Protein product: CASPTAYYEQYF.

This clone was seen a single time. CDR3 DNA: TGTGCCAGCAGCCTCGGACAGGGAAGCTATGGCTACACCTTC. This encodes CASSLGQGSYGYTF. V is TRBV9 and J is TRBJ1-2, with 8 bases aligning to TRBD1. J was trimmed by 4 bases and V by 4 bases; bases with no gene match: 6. This CDR3 is 14 amino acids long. Germline V CDR1 and CDR2: SGDLS, YYNGEE.

This chain joins TRBV28 and TRBJ2-5; D not resolved. Germline-derived CDR1 and CDR2 are MDHEN and SYDVKM. The CDR3 has 14 residues. Trimming took 6 bases from V and 1 from J, leaving 12 bases between them. CDR3 loop: CASSPPKVQETQYF. The DNA for the CDR3 is TGTGCCAGCAGCCCACCTAAAGTCCAAGAGACCCAGTACTTC.

This clone has only a few counts. The chain recombines TRBV4-3 with TRBJ2-6; TRBD1 might be the D (5 bases). With 4 bases removed from V and 2 bases from J, the gap between germline ends came to 9 bases. The V gene's germline CDR1 is LGHNA and CDR2 YSLEER. The CDR3 contains 15 residues. CDR3 in amino acids: CASSRSGTGANVLTF. The CDR3 nucleotides are TGCGCCAGCAGCCGGTCAGGGACTGGGGCCAACGTCCTGACTTTC.

This clone was detected once. The genes are TRBV7-9 and TRBJ1-1, with D unresolved. From germline, CDR1 is SEHNR and CDR2 FQNEAQ (reference sequence). Deletions cut 5 bases from V and 11 bases from J, with 12 bases between. This CDR3 is 11 amino acids long. For the CDR3, the DNA is TGTGCCAGCAGCACACTAGAAGCGGCTTTCTTT. This gives the protein CASSTLEAAFF.

V and J are TRBV28 and TRBJ2-2, with D perhaps TRBD2 (6 bases). The CDR3 is 15 amino acids. Germline V lookup: CDR1 MDHEN, CDR2 SYDVKM. The V gene lost 2 bases and the J gene lost 0 bases, with 7 bases spanning the gap. CDR3 sequence (DNA): TGTGCCAGCAGTTTAGGGGACTCGAACACCGGGGAGCTGTTTTTT. Its protein product is CASSLGDSNTGELFF.

This clone has more than one count but fewer than ten. The chain combines TRBV13 with TRBJ1-3, with D possibly matching TRBD1 (5 bases). CDR3 length equals 15 residues. CDR1 is PRHDT, CDR2 FYEKMQ, per germline (reference sequence). Trimming took off 3 bases at V and 9 bases at J, with 18 bases between the two ends. The CDR3 is CASSFERGRVSTIYF. The CDR3 DNA reads as TGTGCCAGCAGCTTCGAAAGGGGCCGGGTGAGCACCATATATTTT.

The V and J genes are TRBV19 and TRBJ1-6; 11 bases fit TRBD1. The V and J ends lost 7 bases and 9 bases, in that order; junction bases with no gene match: 8. The CDR3 totals 15 residues. Per germline, CDR1 LNHDA and CDR2 SQIVND (reference sequence). The CDR3 DNA reads as TGTGCCAGTACCTCAAGGGACAGGGGGGGTTCACCCCTCCACTTT. Its translation is CASTSRDRGGSPLHF.

This clone was counted a single time. The chain employs TRBV28 and TRBJ2-1; maybe TRBD2 (6 bases). Germline CDR1 and CDR2: MDHEN and SYDVKM. V was trimmed by 7 bases and J by 4 bases, leaving 17 bases between them. CDR3 length equals 15 residues. The CDR3 bases are TGTGCCAGCACTCCTGGAGGGGTTGGGTACAATGAGCAGTTCTTC. This gives the protein CASTPGGVGYNEQFF.

This chain links TRBV19 with TRBJ1-1, with D possibly matching TRBD1 (6 bases). V lost 3 bases and J lost 4, with 27 bases in between. Germline CDR1 and CDR2: LNHDA and SQIVND (reference sequence). The CDR3 is 19 residues long. The CDR3 sequence is CASSIEGGPGLGSGTEAFF. The CDR3 DNA reads as TGTGCCAGTAGTATCGAAGGGGGACCTGGCCTGGGTAGTGGCACTGAAGCTTTCTTT.